This T cell receptor (beta chain) was obtained from a study of cytomegalovirus exposure and HLA in healthy donors. The repertoire was sequenced with immunoSEQ multiplex PCR; TCRdb's copy has only in-frame clones and lacks some. The sample shows 200,000 to 250,000 clones, 75% to 95% of them seen only once. The length of the CDR3 is 17 residues. The germline CDR1 and CDR2 sequences are SGHAT and FQNNGV. V was cut by 1 base and J by 4 bases, with 19 bases left in between. Study results and limitations: There were 150 to 200 TCR beta chains listed as cytomegalovirus-associated. The TCR clusters that emerged in the first cohort tended, a later analysis found, to co-occur in the 120 or so validation repertoires.

The sample holds one count of this clone. Antigen specificity is unknown. V and J are TRBV11-2 and TRBJ1-1; the D gene is possibly TRBD1 (6 bases). The sample consisted of PBMCs. The clonotype originates from a woman aged 18-30 years in good health and CMV-seronegative. CDR3 DNA: TGTGCCAGCAGCTTAGCAGGGGTGAGGGAATGGGCCACTGAAGCTTTCTTT. Amino acids: CASSLAGVREWATEAFF.